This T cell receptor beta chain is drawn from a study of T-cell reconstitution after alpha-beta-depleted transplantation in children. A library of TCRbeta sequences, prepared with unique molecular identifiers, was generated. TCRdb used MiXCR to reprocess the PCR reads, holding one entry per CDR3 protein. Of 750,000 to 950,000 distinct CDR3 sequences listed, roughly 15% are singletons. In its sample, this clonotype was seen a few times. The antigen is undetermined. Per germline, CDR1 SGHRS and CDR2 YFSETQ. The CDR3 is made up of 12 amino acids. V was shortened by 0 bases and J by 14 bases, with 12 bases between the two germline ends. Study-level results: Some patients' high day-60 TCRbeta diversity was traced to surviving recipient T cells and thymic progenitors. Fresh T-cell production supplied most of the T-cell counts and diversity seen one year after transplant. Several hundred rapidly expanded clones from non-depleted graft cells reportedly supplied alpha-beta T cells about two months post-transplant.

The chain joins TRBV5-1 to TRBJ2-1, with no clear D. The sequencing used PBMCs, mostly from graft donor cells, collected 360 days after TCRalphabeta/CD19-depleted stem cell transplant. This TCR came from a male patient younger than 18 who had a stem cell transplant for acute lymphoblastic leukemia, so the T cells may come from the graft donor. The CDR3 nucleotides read TGCGCCAGCAGCTTGGGAGGAAGCGCCAAGTTCTTC. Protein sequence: CASSLGGSAKFF.